This entry lists 20 T cell receptor beta chains sequenced from one sample in a study of blood T cell repertoires in COVID-19. TCRdb's copy holds only in-frame clones and misses some; the assay was immunoSEQ multiplex PCR. The sample lists roughly 170,000 clones; less than 85% were seen once. The sample consisted of peripheral blood. The origin of the receptors is a human donor in a cohort sampled during active COVID-19.

This clone has only a few counts. The chain has TRBV10-3 and TRBJ1-4, with 7 bases fitting TRBD1. Trimming removed 5 bases from V and 5 bases from J; junction bases left unmatched: 5. From germline, CDR1 is ENHRY and CDR2 SYGVKD. This CDR3 region has 14 residues. The DNA for the CDR3 is TGTGCCATCAGTACAGGGGATACCAATGAAAAACTGTTTTTT. Translation: CAISTGDTNEKLFF.

The chain joins TRBV5-1 to TRBJ1-1; maybe TRBD1 (6 bases). Trimming pared 1 base from V and 1 base from J, leaving 11 bases between. The CDR3 is 15 amino acids. Germline lookup yields CDR1 SGHRS and CDR2 YFSETQ. CDR3 DNA: TGCGCCAGCAGCTTGAGGGACATAACGAACACTGAAGCTTTCTTT. Protein: CASSLRDITNTEAFF.

The chain joins TRBV4-2 to TRBJ1-5; 8 nucleotides line up with TRBD1. Germline V gene sequence: CDR1 LGHNA, CDR2 YNFKEQ. CDR3 length: 16 residues. V shed 4 bases and J 1 base; nucleotides not matched to a gene: 6. The CDR3 DNA is TGTGCCAGCAGCCTTGGGACAGGCGAGAGCAATCAGCCCCAGCATTTT. It translates to CASSLGTGESNQPQHF.

Comment on this clone: At one end, the junction sequence differs from germline, possibly due to a read error. The chain has TRBV7-7 and TRBJ2-5, with TRBD2 as a possible D gene (5 bases). This CDR3 region has 14 residues. The germline gives CDR1 SSHAT, CDR2 FNYEAQ (reference sequence). The CDR3 DNA reads TGTGCTAGCAGCTTAGTGTCAGGAGGAGGGACCCAGTACTTC. Translated, it gives CASSLVSGGGTQYF. The full variable domain, its missing parts supplied by reference TRBV7-7 and TRBJ2-5, is GAGVSQSPRYKVTKRGQDVTLRCDPISSHATLYWYQQALGQGPEFLTYFNYEAQPDKSGLPSDRFSAERPEGSISTLTIQRTEQRDSAMYRCASSLVSGGGTQYFGPGTRLLVL.

J is TRBJ2-1 and V is TRBV11-2, with D possibly matching TRBD2 (6 bases). V lost 3 bases and J lost 4, with 13 bases in between. Looked up from germline, CDR1 is SGHAT and CDR2 is FQNNGV. This CDR3 spans 15 amino acids. CDR3 region: CASSLAGISYNEQFF. The DNA for the CDR3 is TGTGCCAGCAGCTTGGCGGGGATTAGTTACAATGAGCAGTTCTTC. The complete variable domain, with remaining parts taken from reference TRBV11-2 and TRBJ2-1, reads EAGVAQSPRYKIIEKRQSVAFWCNPISGHATLYWYQQILGQGPKLLIQFQNNGVVDDSQLPKDRFSAERLKGVDSTLKIQPAKLEDSAVYLCASSLAGISYNEQFFGPGTRLTVL.

This clone was seen only a few times. This chain links TRBV7-2 with TRBJ1-2, with 9 bases fitting TRBD1. The germline CDR1 and CDR2 sequences are SGHTA and FQGNSA. The V segment lost 6 bases and the J segment 0 bases; nucleotides outside the gene matches: 5. The CDR3 has 15 residues. The CDR3 nucleotides are TGTGCCAGCAGTCTACAGGGGGCTACTAACTATGGCTACACCTTC. It yields the protein CASSLQGATNYGYTF.

Here the CDR3 DNA reads TGCGCCAGCAGTGAGGGGACAGGGGAAACCTACGAGCAGTACTTC. This translates into CASSEGTGETYEQYF. The chain couples TRBV10-1 to TRBJ2-7, with 10 nucleotides matching TRBD1. Germline-derived CDR1 and CDR2 are WNHNN and SYGVQD (reference sequence). This CDR3 has 15 amino acids. V was pared by 2 bases and J by 2 bases, with 3 bases of the junction left unmatched.

J is TRBJ2-7 and V is TRBV6-1; D is perhaps TRBD1 (6 bases). Germline loops: CDR1 MNHNS, CDR2 SASEGT. The CDR3 has 14 amino acids. The V and J ends lost 0 bases and 0 bases respectively, with 6 bases between them. CDR3 DNA: TGTGCCAGCAGTGAAGCGACAGGCTCCTACGAGCAGTACTTC. This sequence encodes CASSEATGSYEQYF.

V gene TRBV5-1 combines with J gene TRBJ2-1; TRBD2 aligns across 13 bases. Germline lookup yields CDR1 SGHRS and CDR2 YFSETQ. V lost 4 bases, J lost 10 bases, and 11 bases stayed unmatched. This CDR3 spans 16 amino acids. The CDR3 nucleotides read TGCGCCAGCAGCGCCCTTACTAGCGGGGGGGCAGGAGAGCAGTTCTTC. This gives the protein CASSALTSGGAGEQFF.

The V call is TRBV20-1, the J call TRBJ2-7; D remains unclear. The CDR3 is 11 residues long. V was clipped by 1 base and J by 6 bases, with 7 bases between them. The germline V gene encodes CDR1 DFQATT and CDR2 SNEGSKA (reference sequence). The DNA of the CDR3 is TGCAGTGCTAGAGTATCACTCGAGCAGTACTTC. Protein: CSARVSLEQYF.

This chain joins TRBV6-2 or TRBV6-3 and TRBJ2-7; a weak D match, TRBD1 (5 bases). The CDR3 consists of 14 residues. CDR1 MNHEY and CDR2 SVGEGT come from the germline V gene. Trimming removed 4 bases at V and 3 bases at J, with 13 bases between. The CDR3 reads CASSSLQGNYEQYF. DNA of the CDR3: TGTGCCAGCAGTTCCCTCCAGGGTAACTACGAGCAGTACTTC.

This chain links TRBV19 with TRBJ2-6, with 9 bases aligning to TRBD1. In germline, CDR1 is LNHDA, CDR2 SQIVND (reference sequence). After removal of 7 bases from V and 0 bases from J, the junction contained 16 bases not matched to a gene. The CDR3 length is 20 residues. The CDR3 protein is CASTTRQGGVANSGANVLTF. DNA of the CDR3: TGTGCCAGTACAACCCGACAGGGGGGAGTCGCAAACTCTGGGGCCAACGTCCTGACTTTC. The whole variable domain, remainder taken from reference TRBV19 and TRBJ2-6, is DGGITQSPKYLFRKEGQNVTLSCEQNLNHDAMYWYRQDPGQGLRLIYYSQIVNDFQKGDIAEGYSVSREKKESFPLTVTSAQKNPTAFYLCASTTRQGGVANSGANVLTFGAGSRLTVL.

The J gene is TRBJ2-7, the V gene TRBV19; TRBD1 matches at 7 bases. The CDR3 runs 17 residues. Germline V gene data show CDR1 as LNHDA and CDR2 as SQIVND (reference sequence). V shed 5 bases and J 7 bases; nucleotides not matched to a gene: 20. Here the CDR3 reads CASSGLQGQVIPGEQYF. CDR3 coding DNA: TGTGCCAGTAGTGGGCTACAAGGACAGGTCATCCCGGGAGAGCAGTACTTC.

This sequence joins TRBV7-9 and TRBJ1-2, with 7 bases identical to TRBD1. V was pared by 0 bases and J by 3 bases, with 10 bases of the junction left unmatched. Per germline, CDR1 SEHNR and CDR2 FQNEAQ (reference sequence). This CDR3 is built from 17 residues. In nucleotides, the CDR3 is TGTGCCAGCAGCTTAGCGATACCCCGACAGGGACACTATGGCTACACCTTC. This encodes CASSLAIPRQGHYGYTF.

This clone was seen only a few times. The chain employs TRBV2 and TRBJ2-3, with 9 nucleotides matching TRBD1. This CDR3 spans 15 amino acids. Germline V gene data show CDR1 as SNHLY and CDR2 as FYNNEI. The J segment lost 2 bases and the V segment lost 4 bases, leaving 4 bases of the junction unmatched. As DNA, the CDR3 is TGTGCCAGCAGTGGACAGGGGGTCCACACAGATACGCAGTATTTT. Its translation is CASSGQGVHTDTQYF.

The rearrangement links TRBV7-9 to TRBJ1-3; no clear D gene. Germline lookup yields CDR1 SEHNR and CDR2 FQNEAQ (reference sequence). The length of the CDR3 is 16 residues. The ends were cut back, 2 bases at V and 2 bases at J, with 13 bases in the middle. CDR3 DNA sequence: TGTGCCAGCAGCTTAATCCTGACACGCACTGGAAACACCATATATTTT. This codes for CASSLILTRTGNTIYF.

This clone was detected once. The J gene is TRBJ2-7, the V gene TRBV1; the table's D call of TRBD2 was not tested on the DNA. TRBV1 is reported as a pseudogene. CDR3 size: 16 residues. Here the CDR3 DNA reads TGCACCAGCAGCCAAGATAAGCACAGGGAAGGGGGGGTTGGAAGATTC. It yields the protein CTSSQDKHREGGVGRF.

The chain recombines TRBV5-6 with TRBJ2-5; TRBD1 agrees at 9 bases. The V gene end was trimmed by 3 bases and the J gene end by 4 bases; junction bases not matched to a gene: 7. The V gene's germline CDR1 is SGHDT and CDR2 YYEEEE. The CDR3 sequence is 15 residues long. The CDR3 reads CASSYPGTGIETQYF. The CDR3 region has the DNA TGTGCCAGCAGCTACCCCGGGACAGGGATAGAGACCCAGTACTTC. The full variable domain, rest sourced from reference TRBV5-6 and TRBJ2-5, is DAGVTQSPTHLIKTRGQQVTLRCSPKSGHDTVSWYQQALGQGPQFIFQYYEEEERQRGNFPDRFSGHQFPNYSSELNVNALLLGDSALYLCASSYPGTGIETQYFGPGTRLLVL.

The gene calls are TRBV9 and TRBJ1-3; D not resolved. The CDR3 is 15 residues long. The germline CDR1 and CDR2 sequences are SGDLS and YYNGEE. V lost 0 bases and J 1 base, leaving 8 bases between the germline ends. The DNA of the CDR3 is TGTGCCAGCAGCGTAGTGGCGGCGTCTGGAAACACCATATATTTT. As protein: CASSVVAASGNTIYF. Full variable domain (outside the CDR3, taken from reference TRBV9 and TRBJ1-3): DSGVTQTPKHLITATGQRVTLRCSPRSGDLSVYWYQQSLDQGLQFLIQYYNGEERAKGNILERFSAQQFPDLHSELNLSSLELGDSALYFCASSVVAASGNTIYFGEGSWLTVV.

This chain uses TRBV3-1 (or the pseudogene TRBV3-2) with TRBJ1-2; D uncertain. The CDR3 contains 15 residues. Germline assignment: CDR1 LGHDT and CDR2 YNNKEL (reference sequence). V gave up 1 base and J gave up 8 bases, with 17 bases separating them. Here the CDR3 reads CASSQGWQLTGGYTF. For the CDR3, the DNA is TGTGCCAGCAGCCAAGGTTGGCAGCTAACGGGGGGCTACACCTTC.